This T cell receptor (beta chain) stems from a study of response to subunit inactivated influenza vaccine. Broader study findings: After each seasonal influenza vaccination, few new T cells are recruited, the authors suggested.

TCRdb called the RT-PCR reads again in MiXCR, with one record for every CDR3 protein. The table records about 500,000 distinct CDR3 sequences, around 7.9% of them present only once. This clonotype was observed at least ten times. Its antigen is unknown. The junction shows a germline mismatch at one end, possibly a read error. From germline, CDR1 is SGHRS and CDR2 YFSETQ. CDR3 length: 14 amino acids. This sequence joins TRBV5-1 and TRBJ2-1; D not certain. The origin of this receptor is a man in his fifties or sixties who received an inactivated influenza vaccine. The sample was PBMCs from blood, taken around 2 years after vaccination. The CDR3 DNA follows: TGTGCCAGCAGCCCGGGTAGCTCCTACAATGAGCAGTTCTTC. This gives the protein CASSPGSSYNEQFF. Full variable domain (rest looked up from reference TRBV5-1 and TRBJ2-1): KAGVTQTPRYLIKTRGQQVTLSCSPISGHRSVSWYQQTPGQGLQFLFEYFSETQRNKGNFPGRFSGRQFSNSRSEMNVSTLELGDSALYLCASSPGSSYNEQFFGPGTRLTVL.